This TCR beta chain was captured in a study of HIV-infected patients and healthy controls. V lost 3 bases and J 6 bases, leaving 14 bases between the germline ends. The CDR3 extends over 14 amino acids. CDR1 and CDR2 (germline): SGDLS, YYNGEE. This clonotype was recorded a few times. Alpha and beta constant-region primers primed reverse transcription of about 500 ng RNA. Using multiplexing indices, alpha and beta chain libraries were generated apart by chain-specific third strand synthesis. TCRdb itself ran the 5' RACE reads through MiXCR, one entry per CDR3 protein. The sample lists roughly 18,000 distinct CDR3 sequences, roughly 7.9% occurring once. Antiretroviral therapy had run roughly three months, about 14 weeks, before follow-up blood collection. All unsorted peripheral T cells were captured because whole blood was used without fractionation.

Sample: blood, taken during antiretroviral therapy. This sequence joins TRBV9 and TRBJ2-3; D possibly corresponds to TRBD2 (7 bases). The clonotype was recovered from an adult with HIV infection. The CDR3 is CASSARGPWDTQYF. CDR3 bases: TGTGCCAGCAGCGCGCGGGGGCCCTGGGATACGCAGTATTTT.